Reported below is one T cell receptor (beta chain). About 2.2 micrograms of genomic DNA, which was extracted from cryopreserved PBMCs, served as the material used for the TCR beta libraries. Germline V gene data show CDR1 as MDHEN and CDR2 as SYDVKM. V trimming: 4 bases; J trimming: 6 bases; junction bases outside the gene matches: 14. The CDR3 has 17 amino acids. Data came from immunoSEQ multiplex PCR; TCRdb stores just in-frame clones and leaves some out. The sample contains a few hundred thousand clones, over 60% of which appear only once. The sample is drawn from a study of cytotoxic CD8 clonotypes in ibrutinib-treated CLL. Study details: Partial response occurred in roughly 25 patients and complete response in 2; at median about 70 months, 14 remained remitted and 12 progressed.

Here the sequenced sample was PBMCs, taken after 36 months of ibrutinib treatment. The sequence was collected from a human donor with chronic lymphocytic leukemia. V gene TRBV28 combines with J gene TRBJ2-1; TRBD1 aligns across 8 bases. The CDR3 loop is CASSSPIGAGGVNEQFF. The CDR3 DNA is TGTGCCAGCAGTTCCCCTATTGGGGCAGGGGGCGTCAATGAGCAGTTCTTC.